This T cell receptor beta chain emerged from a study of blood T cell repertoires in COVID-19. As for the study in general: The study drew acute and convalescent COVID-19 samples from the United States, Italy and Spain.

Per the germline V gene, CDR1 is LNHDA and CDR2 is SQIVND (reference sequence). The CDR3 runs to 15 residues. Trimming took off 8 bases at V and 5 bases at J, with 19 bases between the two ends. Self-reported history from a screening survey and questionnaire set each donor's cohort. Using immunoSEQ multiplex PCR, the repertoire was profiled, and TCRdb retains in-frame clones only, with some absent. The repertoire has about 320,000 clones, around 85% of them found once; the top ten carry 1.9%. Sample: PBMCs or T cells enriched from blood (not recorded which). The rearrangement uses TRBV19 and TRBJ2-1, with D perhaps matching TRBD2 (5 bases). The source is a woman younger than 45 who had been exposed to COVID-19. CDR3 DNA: TGTGCCAGTTCCCGGCTTGGGCCGCGGGACAATGAGCAGTTCTTC. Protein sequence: CASSRLGPRDNEQFF.